The 23 T cell receptor beta chains given below trace back to one sample, sequenced in a study of response to subunit inactivated influenza vaccine. TCRdb reanalysed the RT-PCR reads using MiXCR and keeps one entry per CDR3 protein. The table lists a few hundred thousand distinct CDR3 sequences, around a fifth of them singletons. The input for sequencing was PBMCs from blood, taken around 22 months after vaccination. The source is a man aged 50 to 69 who received an inactivated influenza vaccine.

This clonotype was detected only a few times. This chain uses TRBV6-5 with TRBJ1-6; 9 bases are a match to TRBD1. Per germline, CDR1 MNHEY and CDR2 SVGAGI. The CDR3 spans 15 residues. The trim removed 2 bases at V and 10 bases at J, leaving 6 bases unmatched. DNA for the CDR3: TGTGCCAGCAGTTACCAGGGACAGGGTTACTCACCCCTCCACTTT. Translated: CASSYQGQGYSPLHF.

The gene calls are TRBV7-9 and TRBJ2-1, with 8 nucleotides matching TRBD2. This CDR3 spans 16 amino acids. V shed 0 bases and J 1 base; nucleotides not matched to a gene: 2. From germline, CDR1 is SEHNR and CDR2 FQNEAQ (reference sequence). CDR3 loop: CASSLAAGVSYNEQFF. The CDR3 DNA reads as TGTGCCAGCAGCTTAGCAGCGGGAGTATCCTACAATGAGCAGTTCTTC.

This clonotype was seen a handful of times. The rearrangement uses TRBV21-1 and TRBJ1-5. TRBV21-1 counts as a pseudogene. The CDR3 consists of 16 residues. The CDR3 DNA is TGTGCCAGCAGCAAAGCGACAGGGAGGGTAAGTCAGCCCCAGCATTTT. Translating gives CASSKATGRVSQPQHF.

The rearrangement links TRBV10-2 to TRBJ1-1, with D unresolved. The CDR3 has 14 amino acids. In germline, CDR1 is WSHSY, CDR2 SAAADI. Trimming took off 7 bases at V and 2 bases at J, with 14 bases between the two ends. The CDR3 here is CASTIGQINTEAFF. DNA for the CDR3: TGCGCCAGCACCATCGGTCAGATCAACACTGAAGCTTTCTTT.

The gene calls are TRBV30 and TRBJ2-7; TRBD1 matches 11 bases. This CDR3 contains 15 residues. Germline values: CDR1 GTSNPN, CDR2 SVGIG (reference sequence). The V gene end was trimmed by 2 bases and the J gene end by 4 bases; junction bases not matched to a gene: 7. The CDR3 DNA reads TGTGCCTGGAGTCACCCGGGACAGGGGGAGTACGAGCAGTACTTC. Encoded protein: CAWSHPGQGEYEQYF. Supplemented by reference TRBV30 and TRBJ2-7, the full variable domain reads SQTIHQWPATLVQPVGSPLSLECTVEGTSNPNLYWYRQAAGRGLQLLFYSVGIGQISSEVPQNLSASRPQDRQFILSSKKLLLSDSGFYLCAWSHPGQGEYEQYFGPGTRLTVT.

The gene calls are TRBV12-3 or TRBV12-4 and TRBJ1-1; 8 nucleotides line up with TRBD1. The CDR3 loop spans 15 amino acids. The trim removed 5 bases at V and 4 bases at J, leaving 9 bases unmatched. CDR3 amino acids: CASSLQGVRGTEAFF. In DNA, the CDR3 is TGTGCCAGCAGTCTACAGGGGGTGCGGGGCACTGAAGCTTTCTTT.

The chain joins TRBV28 to TRBJ2-2; D not certain. The CDR3 extends over 15 amino acids. The germline gives CDR1 MDHEN, CDR2 SYDVKM. Trimming stripped 5 bases from V and 2 bases from J, with 12 bases between. The CDR3 loop is CASSRRTANTGELFF. The CDR3 region has the DNA TGTGCCAGCAGTCGTCGGACGGCAAACACCGGGGAGCTGTTTTTT.

The V call is TRBV20-1, the J call TRBJ2-3; perhaps TRBD2 as D (5 bases). The germline gives CDR1 DFQATT, CDR2 SNEGSKA (reference sequence). The CDR3 runs 18 residues. V dropped 3 bases and J dropped 2 bases, with 24 bases sitting between them. For the CDR3, the DNA is TGCAGTGCTAGTCTTCCGGACTGGATTAGCCTACCCACAGATACGCAGTATTTT. The encoded protein is CSASLPDWISLPTDTQYF.

This chain uses TRBV12-3 or TRBV12-4 with TRBJ1-5; TRBD1 matches 8 bases. Trimming cost V 3 bases and J 6 bases; bases outside gene matches: 7. The CDR3 extends over 15 amino acids. This CDR3 is CASSFRQGAGQPQHF. The CDR3 region has the DNA TGTGCCAGCAGTTTCCGGCAGGGGGCCGGTCAGCCCCAGCATTTT.

This clonotype was observed a handful of times. The chain links TRBV10-3 to TRBJ2-7, with D tentatively TRBD1 (6 bases). This CDR3 has 13 residues. CDR1 and CDR2 from the germline V gene are ENHRY and SYGVKD. Trimming took off 10 bases at V and 2 bases at J, with 15 bases between the two ends. The CDR3 DNA reads as TGTGCCACCGAGGGGGACGCCGCCTACGAGCAGTACTTC. This sequence encodes CATEGDAAYEQYF.

This clonotype was counted between two and nine times. V usage is TRBV29-1 and J usage is TRBJ1-1; D call uncertain. Trimming took 3 bases from V and 11 from J, leaving 7 bases between them. The CDR3 covers 9 residues. Germline CDR1 is SQVTM and CDR2 is ANQGSEA. The CDR3 sequence: CSVEPGAFF. For the CDR3, the DNA is TGCAGCGTTGAGCCGGGTGCTTTCTTT.

This clonotype was counted a few times. The chain uses TRBV20-1 and TRBJ2-7; possibly TRBD2 for D (7 bases). V was trimmed by 5 bases and J by 6 bases, leaving 23 bases between them. Germline V gives CDR1 DFQATT, CDR2 SNEGSKA (reference sequence). The CDR3 runs 15 residues. The DNA of the CDR3 is TGCAGTGCTCGCAGTTCCGGGGGGCTTTTTAGCGAGCAGTACTTC. It yields the protein CSARSSGGLFSEQYF.

This chain joins TRBV5-1 and TRBJ1-5; tentative D call: TRBD1 (6 bases). The germline gives CDR1 SGHRS, CDR2 YFSETQ. V was shortened by 4 bases and J by 4 bases, with 15 bases between the two germline ends. The CDR3 is made up of 15 amino acids. This CDR3 reads CASSPGGGQNQPQHF. CDR3 DNA sequence: TGCGCCAGCAGCCCGGGCGGGGGGCAAAATCAGCCCCAGCATTTT.

Comment on this clonotype: This may be a read error: a much more frequent sequence differs by one nucleotide. Here the CDR3 omits its conserved ending phenylalanine or tryptophan, so a read error is the likely source. The CDR3 region has the DNA TGTGCCAGCAGCGCCAGGGTCACCGGGGAGCTGTTTTCT. It translates to CASSARVTGELFS. This chain joins TRBV13 and TRBJ2-2, with D maybe TRBD1 (5 bases). Trimming stripped 5 bases from V and 4 bases from J, with 8 bases between. Germline values: CDR1 PRHDT, CDR2 FYEKMQ (reference sequence). CDR3 length equals 13 residues.

The table lists this clonotype with many counts. The chain couples TRBV12-3 or TRBV12-4 to TRBJ1-5, with D unresolved. The CDR3 totals 14 residues. Trimming removed 5 bases from V and 0 bases from J, with 8 bases in between. The CDR3 bases are TGTGCCAGCAGTGCCGACGTTAGCAATCAGCCCCAGCATTTT. Translation: CASSADVSNQPQHF.

The rearrangement joins TRBV9 to TRBJ2-1; TRBD2 agrees at 11 bases. Germline CDR1 and CDR2: SGDLS and YYNGEE. The CDR3 has 17 amino acids. J lost 0 bases, V lost 3 bases, and 5 bases had no gene match. CDR3 DNA sequence: TGTGCCAGCAGCGCCCGACTAGCGGGGCGCTCCTACAATGAGCAGTTCTTC. Encoded protein: CASSARLAGRSYNEQFF.

The rearrangement joins TRBV4-2 to TRBJ2-2, with D unresolved. The ends were cut back, 4 bases at V and 5 bases at J, with 11 bases in the middle. This CDR3 is built from 14 residues. Looked up from germline, CDR1 is LGHNA and CDR2 is YNFKEQ. CDR3 loop: CASSPLMITGELFF. CDR3 coding DNA: TGTGCCAGCAGCCCCTTAATGATTACCGGGGAGCTGTTTTTT.

The gene calls are TRBV18 and TRBJ1-5; D may be TRBD1 (5 bases). Trimming removed 6 bases from V and 5 bases from J, with 14 bases in between. CDR3 length: 14 amino acids. Germline CDR1 and CDR2: KGHSH and LQKENI. CDR3 sequence (DNA): TGTGCCAGCTCGGGGGGAGGGAACGATCAGCCCCAGCATTTT. This codes for CASSGGGNDQPQHF.

This chain connects TRBV10-3 to TRBJ2-6; no reliable D call. There are 11 residues in the CDR3. The V gene lost 10 bases and the J gene lost 7 bases, with 8 bases spanning the gap. Germline CDR1 ENHRY, CDR2 SYGVKD. CDR3 in DNA: TGTGCCACCCATGATGCCAACGTCCTGACTTTC. Translating it yields CATHDANVLTF.

The gene calls are TRBV5-1 and TRBJ1-6; 7 nucleotides agree with TRBD1. The length of the CDR3 is 15 residues. Per the germline V gene, CDR1 is SGHRS and CDR2 is YFSETQ. Trimming cost V 4 bases and J 4 bases; bases outside gene matches: 5. The CDR3 here is CASSPETGYNSPLHF. The CDR3 coding sequence is TGCGCCAGCAGCCCTGAGACAGGGTATAATTCACCCCTCCACTTT.

This clonotype was detected only a few times. The chain couples TRBV5-5 to TRBJ1-2, with 8 bases matching TRBD1. CDR1 is SGHKS, CDR2 YYEKEE, per germline (reference sequence). The CDR3 has 14 residues. V was clipped by 5 bases and J by 7 bases; unmatched bases: 10. The CDR3 region is CASRADRGSSGYTF. The CDR3 DNA sequence: TGTGCCAGCAGGGCCGACAGGGGATCTAGTGGCTACACCTTC.

This clonotype was seen a handful of times. This rearrangement joins TRBV9 to TRBJ1-2; 7 bases fit TRBD1. This CDR3 spans 15 amino acids. CDR1 is SGDLS and CDR2 is YYNGEE in the germline V gene. The J segment lost 4 bases and the V segment lost 4 bases, leaving 10 bases of the junction unmatched. DNA of the CDR3: TGTGCCAGCAGCCCGCCGGGACAGACCATCTATGGCTACACCTTC. Translating gives CASSPPGQTIYGYTF.

This clonotype has a count of ten or more. The chain recombines TRBV5-4 with TRBJ1-1; weak D call: TRBD1 (5 bases). In germline, CDR1 is SGHNT, CDR2 YYREEE (reference sequence). The CDR3 has 15 residues. Trimming removed 3 bases at V and 4 bases at J, with 16 bases between. The CDR3 loop is CASSSALNRLTEAFF. CDR3 in DNA: TGTGCCAGCAGCTCGGCGTTAAACAGGCTCACTGAAGCTTTCTTT.